This TCR beta chain was retrieved from a study of blood T cell repertoires in COVID-19. Overall study: In each case, the material was cDNA or gDNA derived from T cells, B-cell-depleted T cells, or PBMCs.

As handled by the study authors: Using reference gene primer amplification, nucleated cell counts were estimated. TCRdb keeps only in-frame clones here, not all; method: immunoSEQ multiplex PCR. D and trimming come from the DNA, and the V and J calls and clone size come from that table. The sample carries roughly 120,000 clones, less than 85% recorded once. There are 18 residues in the CDR3. The V and J ends lost 1 base and 0 bases, in that order; junction bases with no gene match: 7. Germline assignment: CDR1 LGHDT and CDR2 YNNKEL (reference sequence). This TCR derives from a human donor in a cohort sampled during active or convalescent COVID-19. The J gene is TRBJ2-1, the V gene TRBV3-1 (or the pseudogene TRBV3-2), with 9 bases aligning to TRBD2. Sequencing was done on a sample of peripheral blood. In DNA, the CDR3 is TGTGCCAGCAGCCAAGCGCTAGCGGGGCGAAGCTCCTACAATGAGCAGTTCTTC. Protein product: CASSQALAGRSSYNEQFF.